The rows below give T cell receptor beta chains drawn from one sample of a study of CD8+ T cells in alopecia areata. Only in-frame clones appear in the TCRdb table, and some are missing; sequencing was by immunoSEQ multiplex PCR. The repertoire consists of roughly 200,000 clones, with around two fifths occurring once and the leading ten covering 0.4% to 0.55%. Here the sequenced sample was CD4+ T cells sorted from blood, taken at roughly week 30, from a patient treated with tofacitinib. These TCRs come from a human donor with alopecia areata. The CDR3 runs from the conserved cysteine through the conserved F or W. The D gene is left open where the match is weak. Where a row states a size, it is once, few, many or the class of an expanded clone; other rows omit it.

len | j_gene | abundance | d_gene | v_gene | CDR3nt | CDR3aa
17 | TRBJ2-6 | - | - | TRBV5-1 | TGCGCCAGCAGCTTGGCCGGGGGAAGCTCTGGGGCCAACGTCCTGACTTTC | CASSLAGGSSGANVLTF
14 | TRBJ2-1 | few | TRBD2 | TRBV7-9 | TGTGCCAGCAGCCCTCGGGGGGACTACAATGAGCAGTTCTTC | CASSPRGDYNEQFF
17 | TRBJ2-7 | few | - | TRBV7-9 | TGTGCCAGCAGCTTAGATCAGGGGCCGCATGGCTCCTACGAGCAGTACTTC | CASSLDQGPHGSYEQYF
14 | TRBJ1-1 | - | TRBD1 | TRBV29-1 | TGCAGCGTTGATCGCGACAGGGGCGCAAGTGGAGCTTTCTTT | CSVDRDRGASGAFF
14 | TRBJ2-6 | - | - | TRBV29-1 | TGCAGCGTTGAGGGGGGCTCTGGGGCCAACGTCCTGACTTTC | CSVEGGSGANVLTF
12 | TRBJ2-7 | few | - | TRBV25-1 | TGTGCCAGCAGTGAACGTCAGAACGAGCAGTACTTC | CASSERQNEQYF
12 | TRBJ1-2 | - | - | TRBV29-1 | TGCAGCGTTGCCGACACCGTCTATGGCTACACCTTC | CSVADTVYGYTF
15 | TRBJ2-3 | - | TRBD2 | TRBV28 | TGTGCCAGCAGTTACGCGGGGGTCGGCACAGATACGCAGTATTTT | CASSYAGVGTDTQYF
17 | TRBJ1-3 | few | - | TRBV5-1 | TGCGCCAGCAGAAGATGGGCAGCTGGGAGCTCTGGAAACACCATATATTTT | CASRRWAAGSSGNTIYF
16 | TRBJ2-6 | - | - | TRBV5-6 | TGTGCCAGCAGCTTGGTAGGGGCGCAGAGTGCCAACGTCCTGACTTTC | CASSLVGAQSANVLTF
14 | TRBJ2-1 | few | TRBD1 | TRBV25-1 | TGTGCCAGCCACACAGGGGGGTCCTACAATGAGCAGTTCTTC | CASHTGGSYNEQFF
16 | TRBJ2-7 | few | - | TRBV18 | TGTGCCAGCTCAGACCAACGCCCGGGGACCGGCTACGAGCAGTACTTC | CASSDQRPGTGYEQYF
16 | TRBJ2-3 | few | TRBD2 | TRBV5-6 | TGTGCCAGCAGTCGTGGACTAGCGGGGGACACAGATACGCAGTATTTT | CASSRGLAGDTDTQYF
15 | TRBJ1-1 | once | - | TRBV5-1 | TGCGCCAGCAGCTGGGGGACGGCTAAAAACACTGAAGCTTTCTTT | CASSWGTAKNTEAFF
13 | TRBJ2-7 | few | TRBD1 | TRBV10-3 | TGTGCCATCCGCCGACAGGGGCCCTACGAGCAGTACTTC | CAIRRQGPYEQYF
15 | TRBJ2-7 | few | TRBD1 | TRBV28 | TGTGCCAGCAGTCGGCCGGGACAGCTCAGGGGCGAGCAGTACTTC | CASSRPGQLRGEQYF
12 | TRBJ1-2 | - | - | TRBV30 | TGTGCCTGGTCTCGACAGCACGGAGACTACACCTTC | CAWSRQHGDYTF
14 | TRBJ2-5 | few | TRBD2 | TRBV4-2 | TGTGCCAGCAGCCACGGACTAGCAGGGGAGACCCAGTACTTC | CASSHGLAGETQYF
16 | TRBJ1-1 | - | - | TRBV18 | TGTGCCAGCTCACCGTTTTTGGCCGGGACCAACACTGAAGCTTTCTTT | CASSPFLAGTNTEAFF
16 | TRBJ1-2 | - | - | TRBV9 | TGTGCCAGCAGCGTAGATCATCTGGAGAGTAACTATGGCTACACCTTC | CASSVDHLESNYGYTF
16 | TRBJ2-3 | few | TRBD1 | TRBV7-9 | TGTGCCAGCAGCTTAGGGGACAGGGGAACCACAGATACGCAGTATTTT | CASSLGDRGTTDTQYF
15 | TRBJ1-3 | few | TRBD1 | TRBV23-1 | TGCGCCAGCAGTCACCCCACAGGGGCTGGAAACACCATATATTTT | CASSHPTGAGNTIYF
16 | TRBJ2-3 | few | TRBD2 | TRBV6-6 | TGTGCCAGCAGTTACGGGGGACTAGCGAGCACAGATACGCAGTATTTT | CASSYGGLASTDTQYF
15 | TRBJ2-7 | - | TRBD2 | TRBV11-2 | TGTGCCAGCAGTTCCGGACTAGCGGGGCGCGGCGAGCAGTACTTC | CASSSGLAGRGEQYF
13 | TRBJ1-1 | few | - | TRBV10-3 | TGTGCCATCAGTGAGGCGACTTACACTGAAGCTTTCTTT | CAISEATYTEAFF
16 | TRBJ1-5 | - | - | TRBV27 | TGTGCCAGCAGTGGGGCCGGGACCCATCGAAGTCAGCCCCAGCATTTT | CASSGAGTHRSQPQHF
17 | TRBJ2-4 | few | - | TRBV18 | TGTGCCAGCTCACCACCGATTTTTGGGGAGTCCAAAAACATTCAGTACTTC | CASSPPIFGESKNIQYF
16 | TRBJ2-7 | - | - | TRBV9 | TGTGCCAGCAGCCCATTAGGCGGGGCGGGGTCTGGAGAGCAGTACTTC | CASSPLGGAGSGEQYF
14 | TRBJ2-4 | few | TRBD2 | TRBV2 | TGTGCCAGCAGGTCCAGCGGGACCAAAAACATTCAGTACTTC | CASRSSGTKNIQYF
14 | TRBJ1-2 | - | TRBD1 | TRBV5-1 | TGCGCCAGCAGCTTAACCTCCGGGACAGGGACGCACACCTTC | CASSLTSGTGTHTF